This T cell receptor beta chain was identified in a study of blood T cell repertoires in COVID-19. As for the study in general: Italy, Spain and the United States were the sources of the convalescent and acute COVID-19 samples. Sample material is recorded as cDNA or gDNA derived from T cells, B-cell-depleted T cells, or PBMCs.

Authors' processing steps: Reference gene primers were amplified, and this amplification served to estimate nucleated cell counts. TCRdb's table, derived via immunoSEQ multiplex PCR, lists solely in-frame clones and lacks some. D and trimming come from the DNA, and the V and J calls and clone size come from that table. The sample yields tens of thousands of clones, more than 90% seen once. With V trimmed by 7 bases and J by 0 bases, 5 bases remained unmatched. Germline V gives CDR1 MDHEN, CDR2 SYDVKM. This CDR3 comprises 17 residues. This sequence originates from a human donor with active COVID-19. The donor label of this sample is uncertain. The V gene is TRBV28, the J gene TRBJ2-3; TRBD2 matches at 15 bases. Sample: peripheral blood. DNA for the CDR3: TGTGCCAGCAACGGACTAGCGGGAGGGTGGAGCACAGATACGCAGTATTTT. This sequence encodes CASNGLAGGWSTDTQYF.